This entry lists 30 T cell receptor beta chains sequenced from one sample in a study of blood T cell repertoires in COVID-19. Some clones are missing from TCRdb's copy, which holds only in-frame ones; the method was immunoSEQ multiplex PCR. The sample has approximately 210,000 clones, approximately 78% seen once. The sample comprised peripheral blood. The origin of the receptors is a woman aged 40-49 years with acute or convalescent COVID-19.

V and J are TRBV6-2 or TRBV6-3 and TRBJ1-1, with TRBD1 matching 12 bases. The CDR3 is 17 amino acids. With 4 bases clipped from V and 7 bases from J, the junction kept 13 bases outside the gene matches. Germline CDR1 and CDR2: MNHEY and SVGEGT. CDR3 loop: CASSSPASGTGGYEAFF. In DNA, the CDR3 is TGTGCCAGCAGTTCGCCTGCATCCGGGACAGGGGGCTATGAAGCTTTCTTT.

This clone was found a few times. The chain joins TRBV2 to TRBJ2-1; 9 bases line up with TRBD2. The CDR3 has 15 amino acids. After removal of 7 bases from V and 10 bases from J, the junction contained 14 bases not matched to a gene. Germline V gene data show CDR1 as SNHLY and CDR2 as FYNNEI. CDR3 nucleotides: TGTGCCAGCAAGGGTCGTAGCGGGGGCCCTGGAGAGCAGTTCTTC. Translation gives CASKGRSGGPGEQFF.

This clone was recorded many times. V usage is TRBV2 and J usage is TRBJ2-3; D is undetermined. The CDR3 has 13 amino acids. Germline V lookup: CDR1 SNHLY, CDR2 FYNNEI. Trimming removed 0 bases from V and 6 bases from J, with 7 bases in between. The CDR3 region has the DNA TGTGCCAGCAGTGAAGCGCCCGGGGATACGCAGTATTTT. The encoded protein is CASSEAPGDTQYF.

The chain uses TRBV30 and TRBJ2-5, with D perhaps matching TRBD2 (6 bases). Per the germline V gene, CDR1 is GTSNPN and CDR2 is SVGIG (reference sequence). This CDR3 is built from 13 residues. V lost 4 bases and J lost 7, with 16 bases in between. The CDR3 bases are TGTGCCTGGATGGTCGGGAGATGGGGGACCCAGTACTTC. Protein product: CAWMVGRWGTQYF.

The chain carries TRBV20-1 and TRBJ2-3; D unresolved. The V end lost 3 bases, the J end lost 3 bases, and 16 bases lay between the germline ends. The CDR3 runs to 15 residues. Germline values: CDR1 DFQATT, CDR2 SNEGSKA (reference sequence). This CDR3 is CSASVRGIGTDTQYF. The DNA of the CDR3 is TGCAGTGCTAGTGTACGCGGCATTGGGACAGATACGCAGTATTTT.

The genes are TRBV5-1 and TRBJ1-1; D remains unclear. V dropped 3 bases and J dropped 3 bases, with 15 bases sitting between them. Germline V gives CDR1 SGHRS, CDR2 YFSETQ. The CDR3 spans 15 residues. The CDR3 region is CASSSDRGADTEAFF. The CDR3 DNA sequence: TGCGCCAGCAGCTCGGACCGGGGTGCGGACACTGAAGCTTTCTTT.

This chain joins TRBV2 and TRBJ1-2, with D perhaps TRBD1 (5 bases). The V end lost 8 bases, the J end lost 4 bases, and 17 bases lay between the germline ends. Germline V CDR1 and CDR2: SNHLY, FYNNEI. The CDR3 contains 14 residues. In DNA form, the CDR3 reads TGTGCCAGCGGGCGGGGAGGGGATCGCTATGGCTACACCTTC. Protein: CASGRGGDRYGYTF.

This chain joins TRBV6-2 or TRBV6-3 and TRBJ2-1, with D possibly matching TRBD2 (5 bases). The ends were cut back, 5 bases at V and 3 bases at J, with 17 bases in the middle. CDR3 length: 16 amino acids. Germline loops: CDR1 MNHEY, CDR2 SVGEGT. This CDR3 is CASSPPGLADYNEQFF. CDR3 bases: TGTGCCAGCAGTCCCCCGGGATTAGCTGACTACAATGAGCAGTTCTTC.

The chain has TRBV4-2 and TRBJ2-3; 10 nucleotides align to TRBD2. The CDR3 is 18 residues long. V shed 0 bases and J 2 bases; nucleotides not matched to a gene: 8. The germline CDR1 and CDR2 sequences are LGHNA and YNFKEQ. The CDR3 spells CASSQELAGSIITDTQYF. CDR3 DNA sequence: TGTGCCAGCAGCCAAGAACTAGCGGGGAGTATTATCACAGATACGCAGTATTTT.

The chain's CDR3 is CASSPDTGELFF. Written as DNA, the CDR3 is TGTGCCAGCAGTCCTGACACCGGGGAGCTGTTTTTT. The rearrangement uses TRBV2 and TRBJ2-2; D is unclear. Trimming stripped 5 bases from V and 3 bases from J, with 4 bases between. CDR3 length: 12 amino acids. CDR1 is SNHLY and CDR2 is FYNNEI in the germline V gene.

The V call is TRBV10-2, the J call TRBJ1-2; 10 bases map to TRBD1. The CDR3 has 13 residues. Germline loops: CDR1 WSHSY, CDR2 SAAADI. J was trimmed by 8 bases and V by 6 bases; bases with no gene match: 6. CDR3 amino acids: CASSPGTGAGYTF. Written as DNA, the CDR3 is TGCGCCAGCAGCCCTGGGACAGGGGCGGGCTACACCTTC.

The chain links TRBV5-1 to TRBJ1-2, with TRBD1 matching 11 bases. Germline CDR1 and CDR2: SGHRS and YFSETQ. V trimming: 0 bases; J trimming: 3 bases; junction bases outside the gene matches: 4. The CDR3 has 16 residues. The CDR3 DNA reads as TGCGCCAGCAGCTTGGCCGGGGACAGGGGGGACTATGGCTACACCTTC. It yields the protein CASSLAGDRGDYGYTF.

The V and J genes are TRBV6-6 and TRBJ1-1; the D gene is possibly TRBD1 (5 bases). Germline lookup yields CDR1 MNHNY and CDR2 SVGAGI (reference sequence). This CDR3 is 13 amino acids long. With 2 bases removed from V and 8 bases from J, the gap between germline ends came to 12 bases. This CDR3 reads CASSYGTREEAFF. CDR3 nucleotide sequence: TGTGCCAGCAGTTACGGGACCCGGGAGGAAGCTTTCTTT.

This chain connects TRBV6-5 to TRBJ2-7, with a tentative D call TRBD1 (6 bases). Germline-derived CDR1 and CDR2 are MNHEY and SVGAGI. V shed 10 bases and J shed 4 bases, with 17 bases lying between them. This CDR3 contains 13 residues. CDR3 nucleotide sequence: TGTGCCACCCAACGGACAGTCACATACGAGCAGTACTTC. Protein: CATQRTVTYEQYF.

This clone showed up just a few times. CDR3 DNA: TGTGCCAGTAGTATAGCGGGGACAGAAAGACCCTCCTACGAGCAGTACTTC. It specifies CASSIAGTERPSYEQYF. The chain combines TRBV19 with TRBJ2-7; 7 positions match TRBD1. Germline CDR1 is LNHDA and CDR2 is SQIVND (reference sequence). The junction had 9 bases not matched to a gene; V was cut back by 1 base and J by 0 bases. CDR3 size: 17 residues. The whole variable domain, filled in from reference TRBV19 and TRBJ2-7, reads DGGITQSPKYLFRKEGQNVTLSCEQNLNHDAMYWYRQDPGQGLRLIYYSQIVNDFQKGDIAEGYSVSREKKESFPLTVTSAQKNPTAFYLCASSIAGTERPSYEQYFGPGTRLTVT.

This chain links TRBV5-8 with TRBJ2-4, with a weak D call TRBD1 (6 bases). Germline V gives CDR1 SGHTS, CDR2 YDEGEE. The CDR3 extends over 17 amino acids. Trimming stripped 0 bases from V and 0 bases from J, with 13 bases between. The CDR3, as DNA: TGTGCCAGCAGCTTGGTTACAGGGAATACAGCCAAAAACATTCAGTACTTC. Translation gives CASSLVTGNTAKNIQYF.

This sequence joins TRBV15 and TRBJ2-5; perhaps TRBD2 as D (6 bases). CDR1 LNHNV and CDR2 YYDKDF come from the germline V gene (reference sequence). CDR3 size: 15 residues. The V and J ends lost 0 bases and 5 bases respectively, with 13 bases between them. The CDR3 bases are TGTGCCACCAGCAGAGATGAGGAGGGAGGTGAGACCCAGTACTTC. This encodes CATSRDEEGGETQYF.

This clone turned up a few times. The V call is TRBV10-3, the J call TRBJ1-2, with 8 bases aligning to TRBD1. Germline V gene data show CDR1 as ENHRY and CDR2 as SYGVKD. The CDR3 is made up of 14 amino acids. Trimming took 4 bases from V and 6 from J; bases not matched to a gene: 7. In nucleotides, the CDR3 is TGTGCCATCAGTGGAGACAGGGGCTTCGATGGCTACACCTTC. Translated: CAISGDRGFDGYTF.

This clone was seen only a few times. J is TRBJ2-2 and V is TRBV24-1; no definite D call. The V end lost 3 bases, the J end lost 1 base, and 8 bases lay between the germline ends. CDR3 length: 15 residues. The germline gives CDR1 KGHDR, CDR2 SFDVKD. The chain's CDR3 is CATSDLRQNTGELFF. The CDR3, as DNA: TGTGCCACCAGTGATCTGAGACAGAACACCGGGGAGCTGTTTTTT.

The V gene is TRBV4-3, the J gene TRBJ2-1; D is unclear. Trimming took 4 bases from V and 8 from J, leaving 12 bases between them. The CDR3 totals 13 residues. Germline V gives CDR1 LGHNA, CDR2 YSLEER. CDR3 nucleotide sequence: TGCGCCAGCAGCCTCCGAAGGCAGGATGAGCAGTTCTTC. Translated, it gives CASSLRRQDEQFF.

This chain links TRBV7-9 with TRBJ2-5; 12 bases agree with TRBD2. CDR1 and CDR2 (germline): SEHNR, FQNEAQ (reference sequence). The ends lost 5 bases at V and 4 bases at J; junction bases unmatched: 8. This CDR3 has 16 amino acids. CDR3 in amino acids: CASSPRLAGEAETQYF. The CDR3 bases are TGTGCCAGCAGCCCTCGACTAGCGGGAGAAGCAGAGACCCAGTACTTC.

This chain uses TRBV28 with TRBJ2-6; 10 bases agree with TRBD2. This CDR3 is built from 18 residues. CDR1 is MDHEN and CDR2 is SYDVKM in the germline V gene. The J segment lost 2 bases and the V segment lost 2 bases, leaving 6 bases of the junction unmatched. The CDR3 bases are TGTGCCAGCAGTTTAGGCGGTCTAGCGGGAGCTGGGGCCAACGTCCTGACTTTC. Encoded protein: CASSLGGLAGAGANVLTF. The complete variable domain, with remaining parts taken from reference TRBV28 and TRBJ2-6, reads DVKVTQSSRYLVKRTGEKVFLECVQDMDHENMFWYRQDPGLGLRLIYFSYDVKMKEKGDIPEGYSVSREKKERFSLILESASTNQTSMYLCASSLGGLAGAGANVLTFGAGSRLTVL.

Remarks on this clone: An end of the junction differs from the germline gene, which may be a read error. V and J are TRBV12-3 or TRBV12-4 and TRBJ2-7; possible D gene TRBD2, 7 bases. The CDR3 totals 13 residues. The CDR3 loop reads CAGSLAGAPEQYF. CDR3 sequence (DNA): TGTGCCGGCAGTTTGGCGGGGGCGCCCGAGCAGTACTTC.

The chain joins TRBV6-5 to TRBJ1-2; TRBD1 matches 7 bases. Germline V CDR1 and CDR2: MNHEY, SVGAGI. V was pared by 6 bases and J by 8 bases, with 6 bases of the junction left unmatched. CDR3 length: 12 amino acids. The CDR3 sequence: CASRTGFEGYTF. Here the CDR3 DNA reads TGTGCCAGCAGGACAGGGTTTGAAGGCTACACCTTC.

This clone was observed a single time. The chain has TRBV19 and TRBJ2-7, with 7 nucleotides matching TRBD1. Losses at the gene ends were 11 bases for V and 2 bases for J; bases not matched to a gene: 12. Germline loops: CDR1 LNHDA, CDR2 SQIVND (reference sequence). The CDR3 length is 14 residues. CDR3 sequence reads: CAGYNRGSPYEQYF. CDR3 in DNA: TGTGCCGGTTACAACAGGGGAAGTCCCTACGAGCAGTACTTC.

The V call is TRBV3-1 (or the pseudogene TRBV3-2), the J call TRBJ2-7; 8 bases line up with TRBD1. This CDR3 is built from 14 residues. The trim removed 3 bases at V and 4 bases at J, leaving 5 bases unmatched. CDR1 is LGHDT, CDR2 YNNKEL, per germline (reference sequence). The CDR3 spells CASSQGRTGYEQYF. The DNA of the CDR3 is TGTGCCAGCAGCCAGGGAAGGACAGGGTACGAGCAGTACTTC.

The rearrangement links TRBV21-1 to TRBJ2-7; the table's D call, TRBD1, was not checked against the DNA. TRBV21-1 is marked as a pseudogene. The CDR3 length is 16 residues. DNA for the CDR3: TGTGCCAGCAGCAAACAGGACCGGGACAGAGGCGACGAGCAGTACTTC. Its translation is CASSKQDRDRGDEQYF.

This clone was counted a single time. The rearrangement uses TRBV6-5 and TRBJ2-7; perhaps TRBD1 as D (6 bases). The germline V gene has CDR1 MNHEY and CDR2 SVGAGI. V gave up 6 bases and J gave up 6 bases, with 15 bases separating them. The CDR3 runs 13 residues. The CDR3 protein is CASRPGTYREQYF. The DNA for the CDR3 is TGTGCCAGCAGACCCGGGACATATCGCGAGCAGTACTTC.

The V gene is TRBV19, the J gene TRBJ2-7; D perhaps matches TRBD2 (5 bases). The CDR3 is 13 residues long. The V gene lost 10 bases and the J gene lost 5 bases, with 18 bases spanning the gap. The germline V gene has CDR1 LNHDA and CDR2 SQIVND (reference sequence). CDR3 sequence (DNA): TGTGCCACCTCTTCGACTAAGGGCCACGAGCAGTACTTC. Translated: CATSSTKGHEQYF.

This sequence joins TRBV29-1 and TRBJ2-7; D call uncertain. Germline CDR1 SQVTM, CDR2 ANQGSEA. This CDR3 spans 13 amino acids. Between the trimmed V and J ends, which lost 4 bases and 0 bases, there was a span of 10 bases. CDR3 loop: CSVVGRYSYEQYF. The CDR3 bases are TGCAGCGTTGTTGGCCGATACTCCTACGAGCAGTACTTC.